The 29 T cell receptor beta chains given below trace back to one sample, sequenced in a study of cytomegalovirus exposure and HLA in healthy donors (dated by TCRdb to between 2016 and 2019). Receptors were amplified or captured by the immunoSEQ multiplex PCR assay. For the multiplex PCR, a mixture combining 60 forward primers for TCR Vbeta segments and 13 reverse primers for TCR Jbeta segments was used. TCRdb mirrors the immuneACCESS table, restricted to in-frame sequences. Some clones are absent from its copies; in checked studies, under half trace to an unresolved V gene, and the reason for the others is unknown. This sample is represented by roughly 100,000 clones; over 80% of them were singletons. The ten most abundant clones make up 2.6% of the sample. The sequenced material came from PBMCs. The receptors were gathered from a man aged 40-49 years in good health and CMV-seronegative.

V and J are TRBV10-3 and TRBJ1-4; 7 nucleotides line up with TRBD1. Germline V gives CDR1 ENHRY, CDR2 SYGVKD. The CDR3 consists of 13 residues. The junction had 4 bases not matched to a gene; V was cut back by 9 bases and J by 3 bases. In nucleotides, the CDR3 is TGTGCCATTGCGACAGGGTCTAATGAAAAACTGTTTTTT. This sequence encodes CAIATGSNEKLFF.

This clone was observed a handful of times. The V gene is TRBV7-2, the J gene TRBJ2-7; TRBD2 might be the D (5 bases). The CDR3 has 14 amino acids. V was pared by 2 bases and J by 0 bases, with 8 bases between. In germline, CDR1 is SGHTA, CDR2 FQGNSA. CDR3 nucleotides: TGTGCCAGCAGCTTAAGCGGTAGCTCCTACGAGCAGTACTTC. As protein: CASSLSGSSYEQYF. Complete variable domain (other parts from reference TRBV7-2 and TRBJ2-7): GAGVSQSPSNKVTEKGKDVELRCDPISGHTALYWYRQSLGQGLEFLIYFQGNSAPDKSGLPSDRFSAERTGGSVSTLTIQRTQQEDSAVYLCASSLSGSSYEQYFGPGTRLTVT.

This chain uses TRBV7-9 with TRBJ2-7; 7 bases fit TRBD2. Germline CDR1 is SEHNR and CDR2 is FQNEAQ (reference sequence). V trimming: 5 bases; J trimming: 3 bases; junction bases outside the gene matches: 10. The length of the CDR3 is 15 residues. The CDR3 region is CASSPRLALGYEQYF. The CDR3 nucleotides read TGTGCCAGCAGCCCAAGACTAGCCCTAGGCTACGAGCAGTACTTC.

The CDR3: CASSQYPGQLLEAFF. The CDR3 nucleotides are TGCGCCAGCAGCCAATACCCGGGACAGTTACTTGAAGCTTTCTTT. The chain recombines TRBV4-1 with TRBJ1-1, with 7 positions matching TRBD1. The ends lost 2 bases at V and 7 bases at J; junction bases unmatched: 10. The CDR3 length is 15 residues. In germline, CDR1 is MGHRA, CDR2 YSYEKL.

This clone was picked up a small number of times. One end of the junction fails to match germline, which may point to a read error. The chain uses TRBV7-7 and TRBJ2-5; TRBD2 aligns across 8 bases. Germline values: CDR1 SSHAT, CDR2 FNYEAQ (reference sequence). The CDR3 spans 14 residues. The CDR3 sequence is CASSLVGLGETQYF. The CDR3 nucleotides are TGTGCTAGCAGCCTAGTGGGACTAGGGGAGACCCAGTACTTC.

This clone was seen once. This chain joins TRBV30 and TRBJ2-1; TRBD2 matches at 9 bases. V shed 1 base and J 8 bases; nucleotides not matched to a gene: 9. The CDR3 has 15 amino acids. Germline loops: CDR1 GTSNPN, CDR2 SVGIG (reference sequence). The CDR3 region is CAWSALAGRTHEQFF. Written as DNA, the CDR3 is TGTGCCTGGAGTGCGCTAGCGGGGCGTACGCATGAGCAGTTCTTC.

The count of this clone is one. The CDR3 region has the DNA TGCGCCAGCAGCTTGGTCGCGCGGGGGCAAGGCTACACCTTC. Its translation is CASSLVARGQGYTF. V gene TRBV5-1 combines with J gene TRBJ1-2, with D possibly TRBD1 on 6 matching bases. V was trimmed by 0 bases and J by 8 bases, leaving 14 bases between them. CDR1 and CDR2 from the germline V gene are SGHRS and YFSETQ. The CDR3 runs 14 residues.

This clone showed up many times. The chain employs TRBV28 and TRBJ1-1, with D unresolved. Germline CDR1 reads MDHEN; CDR2 reads SYDVKM. The CDR3 spans 14 residues. V lost 1 base, J lost 8 bases, and 14 bases lay in between. DNA for the CDR3: TGTGCCAGCAGTTTATCTAGCGCGAGCGGGGAAGCTTTCTTT. Protein product: CASSLSSASGEAFF.

The gene calls are TRBV7-2 and TRBJ1-6, with D hard to call. Trimming took off 1 base at V and 5 bases at J, with 6 bases between the two ends. Germline V gene data show CDR1 as SGHTA and CDR2 as FQGNSA. The CDR3 length is 14 residues. The DNA of the CDR3 is TGTGCCAGCAGCTTAGTCACTCATAATTCACCCCTCCACTTT. Its translation is CASSLVTHNSPLHF.

This chain joins TRBV10-1 and TRBJ2-5; D is possibly TRBD1 (6 bases). With 2 bases removed from V and 5 bases from J, the gap between germline ends came to 18 bases. This CDR3 contains 16 residues. Germline lookup yields CDR1 WNHNN and CDR2 SYGVQD (reference sequence). The CDR3 DNA is TGCGCCAGCAGTGAGAGGCAGGGGCAAAGAGGGGAGACCCAGTACTTC. Encoded protein: CASSERQGQRGETQYF.

A single count supports this clone. This chain links TRBV19 with TRBJ2-7, with 13 bases identical to TRBD2. This CDR3 contains 14 residues. The J segment lost 12 bases and the V segment lost 11 bases, leaving 16 bases of the junction unmatched. CDR1 is LNHDA and CDR2 is SQIVND in the germline V gene (reference sequence). The CDR3 bases are TGTGCCTCAAGACCGGGACTAGCGGGGTCGGCTGTGTACTTC. Residues: CASRPGLAGSAVYF.

This chain uses TRBV27 with TRBJ2-3; 11 bases fit TRBD2. The length of the CDR3 is 18 residues. Trimming cost V 3 bases and J 2 bases; bases outside gene matches: 10. Germline-derived CDR1 and CDR2 are MNHEY and SMNVEV (reference sequence). In DNA, the CDR3 is TGTGCCAGCAGTTTCGGAGTAGCGGGGGGGCGTGACACAGATACGCAGTATTTT. This encodes CASSFGVAGGRDTDTQYF.

CDR3 sequence reads: CASSLGLAGGQETQYF. The CDR3 coding sequence is TGTGCCAGCAGCTTGGGTCTAGCGGGAGGACAAGAGACCCAGTACTTC. This chain links TRBV5-6 with TRBJ2-5, with 11 bases aligning to TRBD2. Germline CDR1 and CDR2: SGHDT and YYEEEE. The CDR3 contains 16 residues. V lost 0 bases, J lost 2 bases, and 3 bases stayed unmatched.

V is TRBV14 and J is TRBJ2-1; TRBD2 matches 7 bases. V dropped 5 bases and J dropped 7; count of bases not matched to a gene: 8. Per germline, CDR1 SGHDN and CDR2 FVKESK. This CDR3 is 14 amino acids long. Here the CDR3 reads CASSKATSVNEQFF. In DNA form, the CDR3 reads TGTGCCAGCAGCAAAGCCACTAGCGTGAATGAGCAGTTCTTC.

The chain employs TRBV5-4 and TRBJ2-3; 7 bases fit TRBD2. Germline-derived CDR1 and CDR2 are SGHNT and YYREEE (reference sequence). This CDR3 has 16 residues. V dropped 2 bases and J dropped 2; count of bases not matched to a gene: 8. The CDR3 reads CASSFLLSGDTDTQYF. In nucleotides, the CDR3 is TGTGCCAGCAGCTTCCTTCTGAGCGGGGACACAGATACGCAGTATTTT.

The chain employs TRBV9 and TRBJ2-1; D perhaps matches TRBD1 (6 bases). The CDR3 has 15 residues. Trimming stripped 1 base from V and 6 bases from J, with 14 bases between. Germline-derived CDR1 and CDR2 are SGDLS and YYNGEE. CDR3 sequence (DNA): TGTGCCAGCAGCGTAAGGCAGGGGCGGGTCAATGAGCAGTTCTTC. Encoded protein: CASSVRQGRVNEQFF. Full variable domain (rest looked up from reference TRBV9 and TRBJ2-1): DSGVTQTPKHLITATGQRVTLRCSPRSGDLSVYWYQQSLDQGLQFLIQYYNGEERAKGNILERFSAQQFPDLHSELNLSSLELGDSALYFCASSVRQGRVNEQFFGPGTRLTVL.

The CDR3 DNA reads as TGCGCCAGCAGCTTGGGGACAGGGGAAGGCGAGCAGTACTTC. Translation: CASSLGTGEGEQYF. The chain uses TRBV5-1 and TRBJ2-7; 9 nucleotides line up with TRBD1. Germline V gene lookup returns CDR1 SGHRS and CDR2 YFSETQ. The V segment lost 0 bases and the J segment 6 bases; nucleotides outside the gene matches: 4. CDR3 length: 14 residues.

This clone is a singleton in its sample. The V call is TRBV28, the J call TRBJ1-6; 9 bases are a match to TRBD1. Losses at the gene ends were 6 bases for V and 5 bases for J; bases not matched to a gene: 5. The germline CDR1 and CDR2 sequences are MDHEN and SYDVKM. This CDR3 contains 15 residues. The CDR3 nucleotides are TGTGCCAGCAGATGGACAGGGGTCCATAATTCACCCCTCCACTTT. Translated: CASRWTGVHNSPLHF. The entire variable domain, with the rest obtained from reference TRBV28 and TRBJ1-6, is as follows: DVKVTQSSRYLVKRTGEKVFLECVQDMDHENMFWYRQDPGLGLRLIYFSYDVKMKEKGDIPEGYSVSREKKERFSLILESASTNQTSMYLCASRWTGVHNSPLHFGNGTRLTVT.

This chain connects TRBV2 to TRBJ1-2; 8 bases are shared with TRBD1. The CDR3 is made up of 14 amino acids. The V and J ends lost 4 bases and 6 bases, in that order; junction bases with no gene match: 7. Germline V gene lookup returns CDR1 SNHLY and CDR2 FYNNEI. The CDR3 spells CASSARQGINGYTF. The CDR3 DNA reads as TGTGCCAGCAGTGCGAGACAGGGGATCAATGGCTACACCTTC.

This clone was seen more than once but under ten times. The chain joins TRBV2 to TRBJ1-1, with D unresolved. The length of the CDR3 is 15 residues. With 8 bases removed from V and 1 base from J, the gap between germline ends came to 17 bases. Germline CDR1 reads SNHLY; CDR2 reads FYNNEI. CDR3 region: CASLRGPGRNTEAFF. The DNA for the CDR3 is TGTGCCAGCCTGCGCGGGCCAGGCAGGAACACTGAAGCTTTCTTT. The full variable domain, rest sourced from reference TRBV2 and TRBJ1-1, is EPEVTQTPSHQVTQMGQEVILRCVPISNHLYFYWYRQILGQKVEFLVSFYNNEISEKSEIFDDQFSVERPDGSNFTLKIRSTKLEDSAMYFCASLRGPGRNTEAFFGQGTRLTVV.

The chain links TRBV7-6 to TRBJ2-7, with D perhaps TRBD1 (5 bases). The V end was cut by 1 base, the J end by 4 bases, with 17 bases between. The germline V gene has CDR1 SGHVS and CDR2 FNYEAQ. The CDR3 totals 16 residues. Here the CDR3 DNA reads TGTGCCAGCAGCTTAGTAGCCCAGGGCAGGGCTTACGAGCAGTACTTC. This codes for CASSLVAQGRAYEQYF.

V is TRBV4-3 and J is TRBJ1-6, with 8 bases fitting TRBD1. From germline, CDR1 is LGHNA and CDR2 YSLEER. The CDR3 loop spans 15 amino acids. Trimming cost V 3 bases and J 9 bases; bases outside gene matches: 7. The CDR3 region is CASSQMTGVSSPLHF. As DNA, the CDR3 is TGCGCCAGCAGCCAGATGACAGGGGTCTCTTCACCCCTCCACTTT.

The rearrangement links TRBV5-6 to TRBJ2-2; TRBD2 is a possible D gene (6 bases). This CDR3 has 15 residues. Germline V CDR1 and CDR2: SGHDT, YYEEEE. V was clipped by 3 bases and J by 4 bases, with 13 bases between them. CDR3 sequence (DNA): TGTGCCAGCAGCTCCCCTAGCGAAGGCACCGGGGAGCTGTTTTTT. This sequence encodes CASSSPSEGTGELFF.

The chain couples TRBV7-8 to TRBJ1-1; D perhaps matches TRBD1 (6 bases). V gave up 2 bases and J gave up 3 bases, with 13 bases separating them. The CDR3 runs 15 residues. Germline V gives CDR1 SGHVS, CDR2 FQNEAQ. CDR3 in amino acids: CASSLNLEGDTEAFF. The CDR3 DNA sequence: TGTGCCAGCAGCTTAAATCTAGAGGGGGACACTGAAGCTTTCTTT.

This rearrangement joins TRBV7-2 to TRBJ1-2; weak D call: TRBD1 (5 bases). The CDR3 is 14 amino acids. Trimming cost V 5 bases and J 7 bases, with 17 bases left between them. Germline V gene data show CDR1 as SGHTA and CDR2 as FQGNSA. The CDR3 is CASSHGGGGGGYTF. The CDR3 nucleotides read TGTGCCAGCAGCCACGGCGGAGGCGGGGGTGGCTACACCTTC. The complete variable domain, with remaining parts taken from reference TRBV7-2 and TRBJ1-2, reads GAGVSQSPSNKVTEKGKDVELRCDPISGHTALYWYRQSLGQGLEFLIYFQGNSAPDKSGLPSDRFSAERTGGSVSTLTIQRTQQEDSAVYLCASSHGGGGGGYTFGSGTRLTVV.

The gene calls are TRBV19 and TRBJ1-2, with D possibly TRBD1 on 5 matching bases. CDR3 length equals 12 residues. V was pared by 5 bases and J by 8 bases, with 12 bases between. Germline CDR1 is LNHDA and CDR2 is SQIVND (reference sequence). CDR3 nucleotides: TGTGCCAGTAGTTCGGGGAGGGGAGGCTACACCTTC. Amino acids: CASSSGRGGYTF.

V and J are TRBV4-1 and TRBJ2-1; 12 nucleotides line up with TRBD2. The ends lost 4 bases at V and 10 bases at J; junction bases unmatched: 11. CDR1 is MGHRA and CDR2 is YSYEKL in the germline V gene. This CDR3 is built from 16 residues. This chain's CDR3 is CASSLPASGGAREQFF. In DNA, the CDR3 is TGCGCCAGCAGCCTCCCGGCTAGCGGGGGGGCCCGGGAGCAGTTCTTC.

The chain joins TRBV27 to TRBJ2-5; D possibly corresponds to TRBD1 (6 bases). The CDR3 runs to 15 residues. CDR1 is MNHEY and CDR2 is SMNVEV in the germline V gene (reference sequence). V was cut by 6 bases and J by 3 bases, with 17 bases left in between. The CDR3 DNA reads TGTGCCAGCAGCCCTGATAACCGACAGGAAGAGACCCAGTACTTC. It yields the protein CASSPDNRQEETQYF.

The J gene is TRBJ1-1, the V gene TRBV4-3, with D perhaps matching TRBD1 (6 bases). V lost 0 bases, J lost 9 bases, and 11 bases lay in between. Per germline, CDR1 LGHNA and CDR2 YSLEER. The CDR3 is made up of 13 amino acids. The CDR3 bases are TGCGCCAGCAGCCAAGATACAGGGACCAAAGCTTTCTTT. Protein: CASSQDTGTKAFF.